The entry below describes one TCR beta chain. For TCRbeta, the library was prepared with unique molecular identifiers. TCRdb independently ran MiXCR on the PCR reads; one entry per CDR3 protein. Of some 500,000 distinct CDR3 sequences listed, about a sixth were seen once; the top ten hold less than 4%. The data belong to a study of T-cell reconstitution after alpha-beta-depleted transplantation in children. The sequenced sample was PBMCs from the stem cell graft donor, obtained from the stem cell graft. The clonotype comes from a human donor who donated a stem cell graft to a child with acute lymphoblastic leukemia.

The CDR3: CATAGGPYEQYF. In DNA form, the CDR3 reads TGTGCCACCGCGGGAGGTCCGTACGAGCAGTACTTC. V is TRBV10-3 and J is TRBJ2-7; 8 bases are a match to TRBD2. Germline V gene data show CDR1 as ENHRY and CDR2 as SYGVKD. CDR3 length equals 12 residues. Losses at the gene ends were 10 bases for V and 4 bases for J; bases not matched to a gene: 6.